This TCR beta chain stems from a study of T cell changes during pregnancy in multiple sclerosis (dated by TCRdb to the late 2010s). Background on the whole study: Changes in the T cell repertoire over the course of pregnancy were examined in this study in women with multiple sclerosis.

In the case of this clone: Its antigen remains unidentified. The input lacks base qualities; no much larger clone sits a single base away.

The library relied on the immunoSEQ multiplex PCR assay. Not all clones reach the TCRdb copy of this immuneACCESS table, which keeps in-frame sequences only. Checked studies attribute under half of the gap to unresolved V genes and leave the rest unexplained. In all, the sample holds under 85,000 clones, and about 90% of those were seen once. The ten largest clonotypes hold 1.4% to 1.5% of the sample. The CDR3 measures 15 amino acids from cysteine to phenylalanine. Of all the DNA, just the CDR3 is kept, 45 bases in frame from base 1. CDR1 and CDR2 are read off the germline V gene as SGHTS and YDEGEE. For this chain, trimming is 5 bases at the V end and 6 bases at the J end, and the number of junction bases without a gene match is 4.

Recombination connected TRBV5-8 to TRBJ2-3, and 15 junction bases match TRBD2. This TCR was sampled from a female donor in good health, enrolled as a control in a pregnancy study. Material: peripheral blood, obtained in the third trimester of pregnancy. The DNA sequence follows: TGTGCCAGCAGTTATGGACTAGCGGGGGGGGATACGCAGTATTTT. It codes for CASSYGLAGGDTQYF.